The next 12 T cell receptor beta chains were all read from a single sample in a study of spatial heterogeneity in lung cancer. Specified time point: blood at routine non-recurrence follow-up after resection. TCRdb independently ran MiXCR on the 5' RACE reads; one entry per CDR3 protein. The sample yields approximately 110,000 distinct CDR3 sequences, 11% seen once. The sequenced sample was PBMCs, obtained at follow-up. Source of these receptors: a female donor with early-stage non-small cell lung cancer.

This clonotype was found a few times. V is TRBV2 and J is TRBJ2-2; TRBD2 matches 9 bases. Germline-derived CDR1 and CDR2 are SNHLY and FYNNEI. The CDR3 has 15 amino acids. Trimming took 1 base from V and 4 from J; bases not matched to a gene: 1. The CDR3 nucleotides are TGTGCCAGCAGTGAAGAGACTAGCGGCACCGGGGAGCTGTTTTTT. Translated, it gives CASSEETSGTGELFF. Based on the CDR3 plus reference TRBV2 and TRBJ2-2, the full variable domain is EPEVTQTPSHQVTQMGQEVILRCVPISNHLYFYWYRQILGQKVEFLVSFYNNEISEKSEIFDDQFSVERPDGSNFTLKIRSTKLEDSAMYFCASSEETSGTGELFFGEGSRLTVL.

This clonotype was seen a few times. CDR3 nucleotide sequence: TGTGCCAGCAGCCGCACCGCTGGGGGGGACACTGAAGCTTTCTTT. Its translation: CASSRTAGGDTEAFF. The rearrangement links TRBV12-3 or TRBV12-4 to TRBJ1-1; maybe TRBD1 (5 bases). The V end lost 6 bases, the J end lost 3 bases, and 17 bases lay between the germline ends. The CDR3 sequence is 15 residues long.

In this sample, this clonotype turned up many times. The chain recombines TRBV12-3 or TRBV12-4 with TRBJ2-3; D is ambiguous. This CDR3 is built from 12 residues. V was shortened by 5 bases and J by 10 bases, with 13 bases between the two germline ends. The CDR3 protein is CASSPSPWAQYF. CDR3 nucleotide sequence: TGTGCCAGCAGTCCGTCCCCGTGGGCGCAGTATTTT.

The chain combines TRBV11-1 with TRBJ2-7; a weak D match, TRBD1 (6 bases). V gave up 3 bases and J gave up 3 bases, with 15 bases separating them. The CDR3 runs 15 residues. In germline, CDR1 is SGHAT, CDR2 FQDESV (reference sequence). The CDR3 spells CASSLSQGPYYEQYF. The DNA of the CDR3 is TGTGCCAGCAGCTTGTCACAGGGCCCCTACTACGAGCAGTACTTC.

This chain joins TRBV5-1 and TRBJ1-2; D perhaps matches TRBD1 (5 bases). Trimming cost V 0 bases and J 3 bases, with 12 bases left between them. The CDR3 runs 15 residues. Germline V lookup: CDR1 SGHRS, CDR2 YFSETQ. The CDR3 bases are TGCGCCAGCAGCTTGGATTCCCAGGGCCACTATGGCTACACCTTC. It codes for CASSLDSQGHYGYTF.

This clonotype was recorded at least ten times. The CDR3 bases are TGCAGTGCTAGTGACCATACAGATACGCAGTATTTT. This sequence encodes CSASDHTDTQYF. This chain connects TRBV20-1 to TRBJ2-3; no clear D. The CDR3 totals 12 residues. Trimming took off 3 bases at V and 3 bases at J, with 7 bases between the two ends. Germline CDR1 reads DFQATT; CDR2 reads SNEGSKA (reference sequence).

This clonotype was counted at least ten times. This chain joins TRBV20-1 and TRBJ2-7; TRBD2 matches 7 bases. Germline lookup yields CDR1 DFQATT and CDR2 SNEGSKA (reference sequence). The junction had 5 bases not matched to a gene; V was cut back by 3 bases and J by 3 bases. CDR3 length equals 13 residues. CDR3 sequence: CSARRERHYEQYF. The CDR3 nucleotides are TGCAGTGCTAGGCGGGAGCGACACTACGAGCAGTACTTC.

This rearrangement joins TRBV4-3 to TRBJ2-7, with D possibly TRBD1 on 6 matching bases. The CDR3 length is 18 residues. In germline, CDR1 is LGHNA, CDR2 YSLEER. The V gene lost 4 bases and the J gene lost 2 bases, with 24 bases spanning the gap. CDR3 bases: TGCGCCAGCAGCCTCTACAATTCTCACAGGGTGGACACCTACGAGCAGTACGTC. Residues: CASSLYNSHRVDTYEQYV.

The sample holds many counts of this clonotype. V gene TRBV7-9 combines with J gene TRBJ2-2, with TRBD1 matching over 10 bases. The germline gives CDR1 SEHNR, CDR2 FQNEAQ (reference sequence). V shed 2 bases, J shed 3 bases, and the junction held 9 bases outside the gene matches. The CDR3 runs to 18 residues. The CDR3 here is CASSLSPRDRGHTGELFF. The DNA of the CDR3 is TGTGCCAGCAGCTTATCGCCTCGCGACAGGGGGCACACCGGGGAGCTGTTTTTT.

With regard to this clonotype: As the CDR3 is not closed by the conserved phenylalanine or tryptophan, this likely results from a read error. No DNA is shown, since the ends of the CDR3 on it are uncertain; the CDR3 is the one TCRdb lists. The CDR3 spells CAILDRGLG. The rearrangement uses TRBV27 and TRBJ2-2; the table assigns TRBD1, which was not confirmed against the DNA. Germline V lookup: CDR1 MNHEY, CDR2 SMNVEV (reference sequence). The CDR3 numbers 9 amino acids, ends counted.

This clonotype appeared a few times. This chain connects TRBV6-5 to TRBJ2-3, with 9 bases aligning to TRBD2. The CDR3 has 18 amino acids. V was pared by 1 base and J by 0 bases, with 8 bases of the junction left unmatched. Germline CDR1 MNHEY, CDR2 SVGAGI. DNA of the CDR3: TGTGCCAGCAGTTACTTCTGGGCTAGCGGGGCTAGCACAGATACGCAGTATTTT. As protein: CASSYFWASGASTDTQYF.

The V gene is TRBV4-1, the J gene TRBJ2-1; 7 bases are shared with TRBD2. Germline V gives CDR1 MGHRA, CDR2 YSYEKL. Losses at the gene ends were 4 bases for V and 7 bases for J; bases not matched to a gene: 13. This CDR3 has 16 amino acids. CDR3 loop: CASSPVAGPSRNEQFF. CDR3 coding DNA: TGCGCCAGCAGCCCTGTAGCGGGCCCCTCCAGGAATGAGCAGTTCTTC.